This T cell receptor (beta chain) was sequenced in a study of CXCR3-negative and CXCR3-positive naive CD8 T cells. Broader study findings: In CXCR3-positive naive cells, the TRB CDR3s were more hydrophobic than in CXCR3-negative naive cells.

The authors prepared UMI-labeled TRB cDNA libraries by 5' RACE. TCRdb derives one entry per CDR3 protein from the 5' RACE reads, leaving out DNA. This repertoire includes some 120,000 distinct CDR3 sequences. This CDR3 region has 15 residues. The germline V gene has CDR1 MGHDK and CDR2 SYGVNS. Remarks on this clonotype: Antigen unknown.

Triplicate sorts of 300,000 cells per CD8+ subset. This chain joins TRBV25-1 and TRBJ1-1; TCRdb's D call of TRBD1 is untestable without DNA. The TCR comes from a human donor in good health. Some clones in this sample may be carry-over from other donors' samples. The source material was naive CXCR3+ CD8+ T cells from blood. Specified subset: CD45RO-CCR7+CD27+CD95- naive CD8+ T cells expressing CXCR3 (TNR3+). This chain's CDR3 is CASSESTGPNTEAFF.